In its sample, the clone carrying this TCR beta chain was seen once. Germline CDR1 and CDR2: SGDLS and YYNGEE. The CDR3 sequence is 15 residues long. V gave up 5 bases and J gave up 0 bases, with 13 bases separating them. The sample belongs to a study of OX40 agonist ivuxolimab in advanced cancers. For the study at large: Of the patients, three showed partial responses, one with hepatocellular carcinoma and two with cutaneous melanoma.

The protocol was immunoSEQ multiplex PCR, while the TCRdb copy is restricted to in-frame clones and leaves out a portion. In the table there are about 51,000 clones, around 82% of which are singletons. The source was CD4+ or CD8+ T cells sorted from blood, collected in a trial of the OX40 agonist ivuxolimab. The V and J genes are TRBV9 and TRBJ2-3, with D possibly matching TRBD1 (6 bases). The origin of this receptor is an adult with an advanced solid tumor such as melanoma, head and neck, liver or kidney cancer. The CDR3: CASSTGTLSTDTQYF. CDR3 nucleotide sequence: TGTGCCAGCAGTACCGGGACACTAAGCACAGATACGCAGTATTTT.